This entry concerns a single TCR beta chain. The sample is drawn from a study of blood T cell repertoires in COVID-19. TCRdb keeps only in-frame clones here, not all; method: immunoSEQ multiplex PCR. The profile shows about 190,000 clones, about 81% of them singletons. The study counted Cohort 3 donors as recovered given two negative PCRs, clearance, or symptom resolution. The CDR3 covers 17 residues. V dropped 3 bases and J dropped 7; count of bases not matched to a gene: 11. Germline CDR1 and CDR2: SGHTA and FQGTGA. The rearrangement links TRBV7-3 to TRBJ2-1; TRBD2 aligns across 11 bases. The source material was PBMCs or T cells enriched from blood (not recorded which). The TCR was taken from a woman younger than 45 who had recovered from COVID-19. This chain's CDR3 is CASSLGTSGLQGNEQFF. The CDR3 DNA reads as TGTGCCAGCAGCTTGGGGACTAGCGGCTTACAAGGGAATGAGCAGTTCTTC.